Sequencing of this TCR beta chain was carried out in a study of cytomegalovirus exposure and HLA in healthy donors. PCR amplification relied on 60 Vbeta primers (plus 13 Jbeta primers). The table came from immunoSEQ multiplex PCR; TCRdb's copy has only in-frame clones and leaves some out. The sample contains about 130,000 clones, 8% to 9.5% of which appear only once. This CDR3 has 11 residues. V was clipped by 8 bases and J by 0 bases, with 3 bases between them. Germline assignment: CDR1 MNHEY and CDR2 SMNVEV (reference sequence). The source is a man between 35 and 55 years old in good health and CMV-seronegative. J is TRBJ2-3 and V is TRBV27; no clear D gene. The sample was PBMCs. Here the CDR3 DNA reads TGTGCCAGCCATAGCACAGATACGCAGTATTTT. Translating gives CASHSTDTQYF.